One and the same sample provided the 27 T cell receptor beta chains below, sequenced in a study of blood T cells in healthy people across ages. Sample-barcoded 5' priming and a J-beta primer mix drove a second PCR of about 7 to 11 cycles. In TCRdb, the 5' RACE reads were re-called with MiXCR into one record per CDR3 protein. The profile shows 1.2 million to 1.5 million distinct CDR3 sequences, approximately 59% of them singletons. Sequenced input: blood. Receptors were obtained from a man aged 18-30 years in good health.

Only a few counts were recorded for this clonotype. The genes are TRBV6-4 and TRBJ2-3; D is unresolved. Germline V CDR1 and CDR2: MRHNA, SNTAGT. The CDR3 covers 13 residues. V was shortened by 3 bases and J by 2 bases, with 6 bases between the two germline ends. Here the CDR3 reads CASSEGPTDTQYF. In DNA form, the CDR3 reads TGTGCCAGCAGTGAAGGCCCCACAGATACGCAGTATTTT.

This clonotype was counted between two and nine times. The chain couples TRBV4-2 to TRBJ2-7, with D possibly TRBD2 on 6 matching bases. Germline V gene lookup returns CDR1 LGHNA and CDR2 YNFKEQ. Trimming removed 2 bases at V and 5 bases at J, with 16 bases between. The CDR3 runs to 15 residues. CDR3 amino acids: CASSQFGRGKDEQYF. The CDR3 DNA follows: TGTGCCAGCAGCCAATTTGGCCGGGGGAAAGACGAGCAGTACTTC.

The V gene is TRBV4-3, the J gene TRBJ2-3, with D possibly matching TRBD2 (6 bases). The V end lost 1 base, the J end lost 8 bases, and 16 bases lay between the germline ends. The CDR3 extends over 15 amino acids. Germline-derived CDR1 and CDR2 are LGHNA and YSLEER. The DNA for the CDR3 is TGCGCCAGCAGCCAAGTCGGAGGGGTAGCCGGTACGCAGTATTTT. Its translation is CASSQVGGVAGTQYF.

This chain uses TRBV6-5 with TRBJ2-7; 8 bases are shared with TRBD1. Trimming at V came to 10 bases and at J to 0 bases, leaving 8 bases not matched to a gene. The CDR3 loop spans 14 amino acids. CDR1 and CDR2 from the germline V gene are MNHEY and SVGAGI. In DNA form, the CDR3 reads TGTGCCACCCCAGGACAGGGTTACTCCTACGAGCAGTACTTC. Its translation: CATPGQGYSYEQYF.

The chain has TRBV15 and TRBJ2-7, with 8 bases identical to TRBD1. CDR1 LNHNV and CDR2 YYDKDF come from the germline V gene (reference sequence). The length of the CDR3 is 15 residues. V gave up 4 bases and J gave up 3 bases; unmatched junction bases: 8. CDR3 residues: CATSTVLRGLYEQYF. The CDR3 nucleotides read TGTGCCACCAGCACGGTTCTCAGGGGGCTCTACGAGCAGTACTTC.

In its sample, this clonotype was seen a few times. The genes are TRBV3-1 and TRBJ2-4; 8 positions match TRBD2. The DNA end favors TRBJ2-7, so the J call may be wrong. Germline CDR1 reads LGHDT; CDR2 reads YNNKEL (reference sequence). The CDR3 consists of 16 residues. The CDR3 reads CASSQDTGLVAIEQYF. The CDR3 DNA is TGTGCCAGCAGCCAAGATACGGGACTAGTCGCTATCGAGCAGTACTTC.

This clonotype turned up a few times. The J gene is TRBJ2-7, the V gene TRBV25-1; 9 positions match TRBD2. This CDR3 is 14 amino acids long. Germline CDR1 and CDR2: MGHDK and SYGVNS. Trimming removed 2 bases from V and 2 bases from J; junction bases left unmatched: 1. The CDR3 sequence is CASSESGGTYEQYF. The CDR3 DNA reads TGTGCCAGCAGTGAAAGCGGGGGGACCTACGAGCAGTACTTC.

The genes are TRBV15 and TRBJ2-3; D is uncertain. V lost 0 bases to trimming and J lost 2 bases, with 15 bases between them. The CDR3 runs 17 residues. CDR1 is LNHNV and CDR2 is YYDKDF in the germline V gene (reference sequence). This CDR3 is CATSREGGDFSTDTQYF. The CDR3, as DNA: TGTGCCACCAGCAGAGAGGGTGGAGACTTTTCCACAGATACGCAGTATTTT.

The rearrangement uses TRBV10-3 and TRBJ2-7; D ambiguous. Trimming removed 0 bases from V and 5 bases from J, with 11 bases in between. Germline CDR1 reads ENHRY; CDR2 reads SYGVKD. This CDR3 is 14 amino acids long. The DNA for the CDR3 is TGTGCCATCAGTGAGTCGGTATTGTGGAACGAGCAGTACTTC. Amino acid sequence: CAISESVLWNEQYF.

The CDR3 DNA reads as TGCAGTGCTCCAATGACAGGGGGCGCTGGAACTGAAGCTTTCTTT. Translated: CSAPMTGGAGTEAFF. The V gene is TRBV20-1, the J gene TRBJ1-1, with 10 bases aligning to TRBD1. V shed 5 bases, J shed 5 bases, and the junction held 11 bases outside the gene matches. CDR3 length equals 15 residues. Germline V gene data show CDR1 as DFQATT and CDR2 as SNEGSKA (reference sequence).

This chain links TRBV14 with TRBJ2-1, with TRBD2 matching over 13 bases. Germline CDR1 SGHDN, CDR2 FVKESK. The CDR3 is 16 residues long. V lost 3 bases, J lost 5 bases, and 4 bases stayed unmatched. The CDR3 loop reads CASSQPGLAGDNEQFF. The CDR3 DNA is TGTGCCAGCAGCCAGCCAGGACTAGCGGGGGACAATGAGCAGTTCTTC.

V and J are TRBV6-5 and TRBJ2-1; D perhaps matches TRBD2 (6 bases). CDR3 length equals 12 residues. Trimming took 7 bases from V and 6 from J, leaving 10 bases between them. Germline V gives CDR1 MNHEY, CDR2 SVGAGI. The CDR3 DNA reads as TGTGCCAGCACGACTAGTCTCAATGAGCAGTTCTTC. Protein sequence: CASTTSLNEQFF.

The chain links TRBV10-1 to TRBJ2-3; 11 bases are shared with TRBD2. CDR3 length: 17 amino acids. The J segment lost 5 bases and the V segment lost 0 bases, leaving 7 bases of the junction unmatched. Germline V gene data show CDR1 as WNHNN and CDR2 as SYGVQD (reference sequence). CDR3 in DNA: TGCGCCAGCAGTGAGTCGACCCTTGGACTAGCGGGAGATACGCAGTATTTT. Residues: CASSESTLGLAGDTQYF.

A remark on this clonotype: A junction end diverges from the germline sequence, so it may reflect a read error. The chain joins TRBV6-5 to TRBJ1-1, with D possibly being TRBD1 (5 bases). Germline CDR1 is MNHEY and CDR2 is SVGAGI. The CDR3 runs to 13 residues. The CDR3 DNA is TGTGCCAGCTCTAGGGGAGGTAGCACTGAAACTTTCTTT. As protein: CASSRGGSTETFF.

This sequence joins TRBV29-1 and TRBJ2-5; D gene uncertain. The germline CDR1 and CDR2 sequences are SQVTM and ANQGSEA. The CDR3 loop spans 12 amino acids. The V and J ends lost 3 bases and 3 bases respectively, with 8 bases between them. The CDR3 here is CSVDISEETQYF. CDR3 coding DNA: TGCAGCGTTGACATCTCAGAAGAGACCCAGTACTTC.

This clonotype turned up a few times. The V gene is TRBV29-1, the J gene TRBJ1-2, with 8 nucleotides matching TRBD1. With 4 bases clipped from V and 4 bases from J, the junction kept 8 bases outside the gene matches. This CDR3 contains 14 residues. CDR1 is SQVTM and CDR2 is ANQGSEA in the germline V gene. CDR3 coding DNA: TGCAGCGTTGGGGGAAGGACAGGGACCTATGGCTACACCTTC. Residues: CSVGGRTGTYGYTF. The full variable domain, completed using reference TRBV29-1 and TRBJ1-2, is SAVISQKPSRDICQRGTSLTIQCQVDSQVTMMFWYRQQPGQSLTLIATANQGSEATYESGFVIDKFPISRPNLTFSTLTVSNMSPEDSSIYLCSVGGRTGTYGYTFGSGTRLTVV.

This chain joins TRBV20-1 and TRBJ2-4, with 10 bases that match TRBD1. The DNA end favors TRBJ2-5, so the J call may be wrong. The germline gives CDR1 DFQATT, CDR2 SNEGSKA (reference sequence). CDR3 length equals 12 residues. The CDR3, as DNA: TGCAGTGCTAGTGGACAGGGGGGGACCCAGTACTTC. Its translation: CSASGQGGTQYF.

This clonotype was seen a handful of times. The chain links TRBV5-1 to TRBJ2-7, with TRBD2 as a possible D gene (6 bases). This CDR3 is built from 16 residues. V lost 3 bases and J 0 bases, leaving 16 bases between the germline ends. CDR1 is SGHRS and CDR2 is YFSETQ in the germline V gene. The CDR3 bases are TGCGCCAGCAGCTCATCACCCTGGGGGGACTCCTACGAGCAGTACTTC. Translation: CASSSSPWGDSYEQYF.

This clonotype was counted a few times. V usage is TRBV6-6 and J usage is TRBJ2-7; D is unresolved. The CDR3 runs to 13 residues. Germline CDR1 and CDR2: MNHNY and SVGAGI (reference sequence). The ends were cut back, 5 bases at V and 3 bases at J, with 11 bases in the middle. Here the CDR3 DNA reads TGTGCCAGCAGTCCGCAAACAGACTACGAGCAGTACTTC. Translated: CASSPQTDYEQYF.

The chain has TRBV15 and TRBJ2-3; D is unclear. This CDR3 region has 14 residues. Germline-derived CDR1 and CDR2 are LNHNV and YYDKDF (reference sequence). V lost 8 bases and J 2 bases, leaving 14 bases between the germline ends. The CDR3: CATAPNGFTDTQYF. CDR3 coding DNA: TGTGCCACCGCCCCGAACGGGTTCACAGATACGCAGTATTTT.

The CDR3 protein is CASSSRGGRAQYEQYF. CDR3 bases: TGTGCCAGCAGTTCCCGCGGCGGGAGGGCCCAGTACGAGCAGTACTTC. The V and J genes are TRBV6-7 and TRBJ2-7; 9 bases are shared with TRBD2. TRBV6-7 is marked as an open reading frame, function uncertain. The V and J ends lost 4 bases and 4 bases, in that order; junction bases with no gene match: 11. The CDR3 runs 16 residues.

The V call is TRBV7-9, the J call TRBJ1-1; 8 nucleotides agree with TRBD1. The V and J ends lost 5 bases and 5 bases, in that order; junction bases with no gene match: 7. Germline V gene lookup returns CDR1 SEHNR and CDR2 FQNEAQ (reference sequence). The CDR3 is 14 amino acids. The chain's CDR3 is CASSQRQGITEAFF. For the CDR3, the DNA is TGTGCCAGCAGCCAGAGACAGGGGATTACTGAAGCTTTCTTT.

This clonotype was detected only a few times. The V and J genes are TRBV28 and TRBJ1-4; the D is unclear. Trimming removed 3 bases from V and 0 bases from J, with 11 bases in between. The V gene's germline CDR1 is MDHEN and CDR2 SYDVKM. The CDR3 loop spans 16 amino acids. The CDR3 protein is CASSFAGIPTNEKLFF. The CDR3 DNA follows: TGTGCCAGCAGTTTTGCGGGCATTCCAACTAATGAAAAACTGTTTTTT. The whole variable domain, remainder taken from reference TRBV28 and TRBJ1-4, is DVKVTQSSRYLVKRTGEKVFLECVQDMDHENMFWYRQDPGLGLRLIYFSYDVKMKEKGDIPEGYSVSREKKERFSLILESASTNQTSMYLCASSFAGIPTNEKLFFGSGTQLSVL.

The gene calls are TRBV4-1 and TRBJ2-2; D perhaps matches TRBD1 (6 bases). CDR3 length equals 16 residues. The germline V gene has CDR1 MGHRA and CDR2 YSYEKL. V was trimmed by 1 base and J by 1 base, leaving 10 bases between them. The CDR3 protein is CASSQGRGQNTGELFF. DNA of the CDR3: TGCGCCAGCAGCCAAGGACGGGGACAGAACACCGGGGAGCTGTTTTTT.

The CDR3: CASSYGGLGGEQYF. DNA for the CDR3: TGTGCCAGCAGTTACGGGGGACTAGGGGGCGAGCAGTACTTC. The gene calls are TRBV6-5 and TRBJ2-7; 8 nucleotides agree with TRBD2. Germline-derived CDR1 and CDR2 are MNHEY and SVGAGI. V shed 2 bases, J shed 6 bases, and the junction held 6 bases outside the gene matches. This CDR3 is built from 14 residues.

This clonotype was detected many times. The rearrangement uses TRBV12-3 or TRBV12-4 and TRBJ2-7, with TRBD1 matching over 11 bases. Trimming took 3 bases from V and 6 from J; bases not matched to a gene: 1. The CDR3 loop spans 13 amino acids. The CDR3 coding sequence is TGTGCCAGCAGTTTGGGACAGGGGGGCGAGCAGTACTTC. This sequence encodes CASSLGQGGEQYF.

This chain uses TRBV18 with TRBJ2-1; 8 bases map to TRBD1. With 2 bases clipped from V and 6 bases from J, the junction kept 9 bases outside the gene matches. The CDR3 runs 16 residues. The V gene's germline CDR1 is KGHSH and CDR2 LQKENI. CDR3 bases: TGTGCCAGCTCACCAATTAACAGGGGGAGAGGCAATGAGCAGTTCTTC. Translated: CASSPINRGRGNEQFF.